This T cell receptor (beta chain) was captured in a study of shared clonotypes between healthy human individuals. The study, taken as a whole, reports: Non-shared clonotypes had lower generation probabilities than clonotypes shared by all four sorted-subset donors.

This CDR3 has 14 amino acids. Germline CDR1 and CDR2: SGHRS and YFSETQ. The V end was cut by 0 bases, the J end by 1 base, with 5 bases between. In the case of this clone: Its target is not known.

In the original analysis: Junction-only sequences without quality scores came from ImmunoSEQ, so filtering differed. The table came from immunoSEQ multiplex PCR; TCRdb's copy has only in-frame clones and leaves some out. For V, J and clone size, that table is used; D and trimming come from the DNA. The sample yields 550,000 to 850,000 clones, approximately 79% seen once. Each of the donors was a healthy adult who was HIV-negative and had not had a recent acute infection or vaccination. Those who donated, Caucasian adults without exception, all lived in Nashville, Tennessee. The TCR comes from a woman in her thirties in good health. Sequences were obtained from memory CD4+ T cells sorted from blood. Subset specified: CD45RA-negative fraction. The chain uses TRBV5-1 and TRBJ2-1; D gene ambiguous. The CDR3 DNA sequence: TGCGCCAGCAGCTTGGTTAGTTCCTACAATGAGCAGTTCTTC. This codes for CASSLVSSYNEQFF.